Each of the 31 T cell receptor beta chains below was sequenced from the same sample in a study of regulatory T cells in long-lasting Graves disease. Time point reported: newly diagnosed GD, antithyroid drugs for less than 3 months. Isolated PBMC RNA provided the starting material for the TCR library. Arm-PCR of CDR3 regions and iRepertoire HTBI primers were used to build TCR beta libraries. TCRdb analysed the multiplex PCR reads with MiXCR anew, one entry per CDR3 protein. The sample contains fewer than 550,000 distinct CDR3 sequences, around 15% of which appear only once. In addition, the sample was reused for a study of T cells in Graves' hyperthyroidism and ophthalmopathy.

This specimen consisted of peripheral blood mononuclear cells (PBMCs), obtained at new diagnosis, from a patient treated with antithyroid drugs. The source is a woman younger than 35 with Graves disease.

To note about this clonotype: A read error is possible here, since a much larger clone lies one base away. CDR3 DNA sequence: TGTGCCAGCAGTCCCAACAGGGCCTCTGGAAACATCATATATTTT. Its protein is CASSPNRASGNIIYF. The chain is built from TRBV28 and TRBJ1-3, with D possibly TRBD1 on 6 matching bases. Germline V lookup: CDR1 MDHEN, CDR2 SYDVKM. This CDR3 comprises 15 residues. Using reference TRBV28 and TRBJ1-3 for the parts outside the CDR3, the full variable domain is DVKVTQSSRYLVKRTGEKVFLECVQDMDHENMFWYRQDPGLGLRLIYFSYDVKMKEKGDIPEGYSVSREKKERFSLILESASTNQTSMYLCASSPNRASGNIIYFGEGSWLTVV.

This clonotype was seen only a few times. This clone may be a read error of a much larger clone one base away. J is TRBJ2-7 and V is TRBV28, with D possibly matching TRBD1 (5 bases). Germline lookup yields CDR1 MDHEN and CDR2 SYDVKM. The CDR3 contains 14 residues. CDR3 in amino acids: CASSLGRDLNERYF. As DNA, the CDR3 is TGTGCCAGCAGTTTGGGCAGGGATTTGAACGAGCGGTACTTC.

There are many counts of this clonotype. The chain uses TRBV28 and TRBJ2-1, with 7 bases lining up with TRBD1. The CDR3 has 13 amino acids. J was trimmed by 7 bases and V by 2 bases; bases with no gene match: 2. Per germline, CDR1 MDHEN and CDR2 SYDVKM. The DNA for the CDR3 is TGTGCCAGCAGTTTAGGGACAGCTAATGAGCAGTTCTTC. Its translation: CASSLGTANEQFF.

This chain joins TRBV29-1 and TRBJ1-1; D is undetermined. CDR3 length: 14 residues. Germline CDR1 is SQVTM and CDR2 is ANQGSEA. V was shortened by 3 bases and J by 0 bases, with 11 bases between the two germline ends. This chain's CDR3 is CSVDTEVVNTEAFF. The CDR3 DNA follows: TGCAGCGTTGATACAGAGGTCGTGAACACTGAAGCTTTCTTT.

Only a few counts were recorded for this clonotype. The chain uses TRBV4-3 and TRBJ1-1; D possibly corresponds to TRBD1 (5 bases). This CDR3 region has 15 residues. Looked up from germline, CDR1 is LGHNA and CDR2 is YSLEER. Deletions cut 1 base from V and 0 bases from J, with 9 bases between. CDR3 sequence reads: CASSQGGDLNTEAFF. The CDR3 DNA is TGCGCCAGCAGCCAAGGAGGGGATTTGAACACTGAAGCTTTCTTT.

Comment on this clonotype: A much larger clone lies one base from this, so it may be a read error. The chain is built from TRBV27 and TRBJ2-7; D is perhaps TRBD1 or TRBD2 (6 bases each). V was pared by 6 bases and J by 7 bases, with 22 bases between. This CDR3 contains 15 residues. Germline V lookup: CDR1 MNHEY, CDR2 SMNVEV (reference sequence). CDR3 sequence: CASRSWGARYNEQYF. The CDR3 DNA is TGTGCCAGCAGGTCCTGGGGGGCGAGATACAATGAGCAGTACTTC.

This clonotype has more than one count but fewer than ten. This chain links TRBV5-6 with TRBJ1-5, with a weak D call TRBD1 (5 bases). Germline V gives CDR1 SGHDT, CDR2 YYEEEE. The CDR3 runs to 15 residues. V lost 4 bases to trimming and J lost 2 bases, with 13 bases between them. CDR3 protein: CASSLDGGGNQPQHF. The CDR3 DNA reads as TGTGCCAGCAGCCTTGACGGGGGGGGCAATCAGCCCCAGCATTTT.

CDR3 nucleotide sequence: TGTGCCAGCAGTCACGGACTGGGCTATGGCTACACCTTC. Its protein product is CASSHGLGYGYTF. The chain recombines TRBV12-3 or TRBV12-4 with TRBJ1-2; D uncertain. V shed 5 bases and J shed 4 bases, with 11 bases lying between them. The CDR3 extends over 13 amino acids.

Concerning this clonotype: A much larger clonotype is one base distant, so this may be a read error. The V and J genes are TRBV7-9 and TRBJ2-1, with D uncertain. This CDR3 is 11 amino acids long. Germline V gene data show CDR1 as SEHNR and CDR2 as FQNEAQ (reference sequence). The CDR3 DNA reads TGTGCCAACAGCTTACCGGGTGAGCAGTTCTTC. Amino acid sequence: CANSLPGEQFF.

This chain links TRBV27 with TRBJ2-1, with TRBD2 matching 8 bases. CDR3 size: 17 residues. Per germline, CDR1 MNHEY and CDR2 SMNVEV (reference sequence). After removal of 6 bases from V and 5 bases from J, the junction contained 15 bases not matched to a gene. CDR3 protein: CASSFRVGAGGNNEQFF. As DNA, the CDR3 is TGTGCCAGCAGCTTCCGGGTGGGGGCGGGAGGAAACAATGAGCAGTTCTTC.

The chain uses TRBV20-1 and TRBJ2-7; D might be TRBD2 (5 bases). Germline CDR1 reads DFQATT; CDR2 reads SNEGSKA (reference sequence). V lost 8 bases to trimming and J lost 0 bases, with 17 bases between them. This CDR3 is 14 amino acids long. CDR3 bases: TGCAGTCGGCCACTCGCCGAGGGCTCCTACGAGCAGTACTTC. Translation gives CSRPLAEGSYEQYF.

This clonotype has at least ten counts. The chain uses TRBV10-1 and TRBJ2-3; 15 bases are shared with TRBD2. CDR3 length: 14 amino acids. Germline loops: CDR1 WNHNN, CDR2 SYGVQD (reference sequence). J gave up 13 bases and V 2 bases, and 4 bases lay outside the gene matches. In DNA, the CDR3 is TGCGCCAGCAGTGAGGGACTAGCGGGAGGGCTCAAGTATTTT. This gives the protein CASSEGLAGGLKYF.

Concerning this clonotype: The junction differs from germline at one of its ends, possibly a read error. The chain is built from TRBV7-9 and TRBJ2-1; D possibly uses TRBD1 or TRBD2 (5 bases each). Germline lookup yields CDR1 SEHNR and CDR2 FQNEAQ (reference sequence). The CDR3 has 15 amino acids. The CDR3 DNA reads TGCGCCAGCAGCCCAGGGAGTAGACAGTACAATGAGCAGTTCTTC. Protein product: CASSPGSRQYNEQFF.

The table lists this clonotype with a few counts. The V and J genes are TRBV5-8 and TRBJ2-3; 9 positions match TRBD2. The length of the CDR3 is 17 residues. CDR1 is SGHTS and CDR2 is YDEGEE in the germline V gene. The junction had 5 bases not matched to a gene; V was cut back by 0 bases and J by 0 bases. The CDR3 DNA reads TGTGCCAGCAGCTTGGTAGGGACTAGCCAGAGCACAGATACGCAGTATTTT. Translated: CASSLVGTSQSTDTQYF.

This clonotype was found a few times. A single base separates this from a much larger clone, so it may be a read error. The J gene is TRBJ2-1, the V gene TRBV2, with 10 bases fitting TRBD2. The germline V gene has CDR1 SNHLY and CDR2 FYNNEI. The CDR3 covers 15 residues. This chain's CDR3 is CASGELAGVYNEQFF. CDR3 nucleotides: TGTGCCAGCGGTGAGCTAGCGGGAGTCTACAATGAGCAGTTCTTC.

This clonotype was observed at least ten times. V and J are TRBV11-2 and TRBJ2-7; TRBD1 matches 11 bases. Trimming took 2 bases from V and 3 from J; bases not matched to a gene: 3. The CDR3 runs to 15 residues. CDR1 and CDR2 from the germline V gene are SGHAT and FQNNGV. The CDR3 loop reads CASSLSGTGGYEQYF. The CDR3 DNA follows: TGTGCCAGCAGCTTATCCGGGACAGGGGGCTACGAGCAGTACTTC. Variable domain in full (rest from reference TRBV11-2 and TRBJ2-7): EAGVAQSPRYKIIEKRQSVAFWCNPISGHATLYWYQQILGQGPKLLIQFQNNGVVDDSQLPKDRFSAERLKGVDSTLKIQPAKLEDSAVYLCASSLSGTGGYEQYFGPGTRLTVT.

This clonotype was counted at least ten times. V and J are TRBV6-1 and TRBJ1-2, with 9 bases aligning to TRBD1. Germline CDR1 MNHNS, CDR2 SASEGT. V lost 7 bases and J lost 8; bases outside the gene matches: 11. This CDR3 is 14 amino acids long. CDR3 loop: CASTLTGTGPGYTF. The CDR3 bases are TGTGCCAGCACCCTAACCGGGACAGGGCCCGGCTACACCTTC.

This clonotype was recorded a few times. The J gene is TRBJ2-3, the V gene TRBV20-1; D is uncertain. The J call may be in error: the DNA end matches TRBJ2-1 better. Germline assignment: CDR1 DFQATT and CDR2 SNEGSKA (reference sequence). The length of the CDR3 is 17 residues. Written as DNA, the CDR3 is TGCAGTGCTCCAGGAATCCGGAGTAAGGACCACACATGGGAGCAGTTCTTC. It specifies CSAPGIRSKDHTWEQFF.

The sample holds a few counts of this clonotype. The J gene is TRBJ2-7, the V gene TRBV3-1; TRBD2 matches at 12 bases. CDR1 and CDR2 (germline): LGHDT, YNNKEL (reference sequence). The length of the CDR3 is 14 residues. The V gene end was trimmed by 6 bases and the J gene end by 4 bases; junction bases not matched to a gene: 4. In DNA, the CDR3 is TGTGCCAGCAGGACTAGCGGGAGCACGTACGAGCAGTACTTC. Translated: CASRTSGSTYEQYF.

The sample holds many counts of this clonotype. The rearrangement uses TRBV9 and TRBJ1-1, with TRBD1 identical over 7 bases. The junction had 3 bases not matched to a gene; V was cut back by 3 bases and J by 1 base. The CDR3 spans 14 residues. The germline gives CDR1 SGDLS, CDR2 YYNGEE. The CDR3, as DNA: TGTGCCAGCAGCGAGGGGGCAGGGAACACTGAAGCTTTCTTT. This codes for CASSEGAGNTEAFF.

This clonotype has only a few counts. The chain has TRBV20-1 and TRBJ1-1; 8 bases match TRBD1. The CDR3 is 13 amino acids. Trimming removed 2 bases from V and 5 bases from J; junction bases left unmatched: 4. CDR1 is DFQATT and CDR2 is SNEGSKA in the germline V gene (reference sequence). The CDR3 here is CSARQGASTEAFF. CDR3 DNA: TGCAGTGCTAGACAGGGGGCGAGTACTGAAGCTTTCTTT.

Worth noting for this clonotype: The junction does not match germline at one end; this may be a read error. This chain joins TRBV5-1 and TRBJ2-1; the D call may be TRBD1 or TRBD2 (5 bases each). CDR1 SGHRS and CDR2 YFSETQ come from the germline V gene. This CDR3 has 13 amino acids. The CDR3 sequence: CASSLEAMGREYF. CDR3 nucleotides: TGCGCCAGCAGCTTGGAGGCTATGGGCAGGGAGTACTTC. Full variable domain (outside the CDR3, taken from reference TRBV5-1 and TRBJ2-1): KAGVTQTPRYLIKTRGQQVTLSCSPISGHRSVSWYQQTPGQGLQFLFEYFSETQRNKGNFPGRFSGRQFSNSRSEMNVSTLELGDSALYLCASSLEAMGREYFGPGTRLTVL.

This clonotype was found a few times. The rearrangement uses TRBV20-1 and TRBJ1-2, with TRBD1 matching over 7 bases. The germline gives CDR1 DFQATT, CDR2 SNEGSKA (reference sequence). The CDR3 runs 17 residues. V gave up 0 bases and J gave up 3 bases; unmatched junction bases: 13. CDR3 sequence: CSARERDQTGSDYGYTF. CDR3 nucleotide sequence: TGCAGTGCTAGAGAGAGAGACCAGACAGGGTCGGACTATGGCTACACCTTC.

The chain couples TRBV6-1 to TRBJ2-5, with D tentatively TRBD2 (6 bases). Trimming left V 4 bases short and J 1 base short, with 10 bases between. Looked up from germline, CDR1 is MNHNS and CDR2 is SASEGT. The CDR3 contains 14 residues. This chain's CDR3 is CASSGLGSQETQYF. The DNA for the CDR3 is TGTGCCAGCAGTGGCCTCGGGAGCCAAGAGACCCAGTACTTC.

This clonotype was found once. A much larger clone lies one base from this, so it may be a read error. This chain links TRBV24-1 with TRBJ1-5, with D unclear. The CDR3 sequence is 15 residues long. Germline CDR1 is KGHDR and CDR2 is SFDVKD. The CDR3 DNA follows: TGTGCCACCATGGTCATCCCCCCGATCAATCAGCTCCAGCATTTT. As protein: CATMVIPPINQLQHF.

This clonotype has at least ten counts. The rearrangement joins TRBV7-3 to TRBJ2-1, with TRBD2 matching over 11 bases. In germline, CDR1 is SGHTA, CDR2 FQGTGA. This CDR3 is 15 amino acids long. With 5 bases clipped from V and 5 bases from J, the junction kept 5 bases outside the gene matches. Here the CDR3 reads CASSTTSGGNNEQFF. In DNA form, the CDR3 reads TGTGCCAGCAGCACCACTAGCGGGGGTAACAATGAGCAGTTCTTC.

The table lists this clonotype with many counts. The rearrangement uses TRBV27 and TRBJ2-1; D is perhaps TRBD1 (6 bases). From germline, CDR1 is MNHEY and CDR2 SMNVEV (reference sequence). V was pared by 2 bases and J by 3 bases, with 11 bases between. This CDR3 spans 15 amino acids. CDR3 bases: TGTGCCAGCAGTTTACAGGGGTGGTTCTACAATGAGCAGTTCTTC. Translated, it gives CASSLQGWFYNEQFF.

In this sample, this clonotype turned up a few times. The genes are TRBV5-5 and TRBJ2-2, with 12 bases that match TRBD2. The CDR3 runs to 21 residues. J gave up 3 bases and V 0 bases, and 15 bases lay outside the gene matches. Germline values: CDR1 SGHKS, CDR2 YYEKEE (reference sequence). In DNA form, the CDR3 reads TGTGCCAGCAGCTTGGCTATCCTAGCGGGAGGGCCCAAGGGGCACACCGGGGAGCTGTTTTTT. It specifies CASSLAILAGGPKGHTGELFF.

Ten or more counts support this clonotype. The rearrangement links TRBV12-3 or TRBV12-4 to TRBJ2-3; 8 positions match TRBD2. There are 14 residues in the CDR3. V lost 3 bases and J lost 7; bases outside the gene matches: 6. DNA of the CDR3: TGTGCCAGCAGTTTCAGCGGGAGTTGGTATACGCAGTATTTT. Its translation: CASSFSGSWYTQYF.

This clonotype was recorded many times. V and J are TRBV30 and TRBJ2-3; D is undetermined. The ends were cut back, 2 bases at V and 4 bases at J, with 4 bases in the middle. This CDR3 comprises 11 residues. The germline CDR1 and CDR2 sequences are GTSNPN and SVGIG (reference sequence). This chain's CDR3 is CAWSKADTQYF. CDR3 DNA sequence: TGTGCCTGGAGTAAGGCAGATACGCAGTATTTT.

The table lists this clonotype with many counts. The chain uses TRBV12-3 or TRBV12-4 and TRBJ2-1, with D possibly being TRBD2 (6 bases). The V end was cut by 6 bases, the J end by 8 bases, with 14 bases between. This CDR3 comprises 13 residues. DNA for the CDR3: TGTGCCAGCAGCCAGGACGGCGGGGATGAGCAGTTCTTC. Its protein product is CASSQDGGDEQFF.